Shown below are 18 T cell receptor beta chains from a single sample sequenced in a study of blood T cell repertoires in COVID-19. This table comes from immunoSEQ multiplex PCR, and its TCRdb copy is limited to in-frame clones, with some not included. In the table there are about 140,000 clones, about four fifths of which are singletons. Input material: peripheral blood. All receptors derive from a woman aged 55-69 years with acute or convalescent COVID-19.

The chain carries TRBV28 and TRBJ2-3, with 14 bases that match TRBD2. Per germline, CDR1 MDHEN and CDR2 SYDVKM. Losses at the gene ends were 2 bases for V and 3 bases for J; bases not matched to a gene: 4. This CDR3 comprises 17 residues. This CDR3 reads CASSLARTSGRTDTQYF. CDR3 bases: TGTGCCAGCAGTTTAGCTCGGACTAGCGGGAGGACAGATACGCAGTATTTT. Combining the CDR3 with reference TRBV28 and TRBJ2-3 gives the whole variable domain DVKVTQSSRYLVKRTGEKVFLECVQDMDHENMFWYRQDPGLGLRLIYFSYDVKMKEKGDIPEGYSVSREKKERFSLILESASTNQTSMYLCASSLARTSGRTDTQYFGPGTRLTVL.

This clone was seen a few times. The V call is TRBV5-1, the J call TRBJ1-6; 8 bases agree with TRBD1. CDR3 length: 14 residues. Per the germline V gene, CDR1 is SGHRS and CDR2 is YFSETQ. The trim removed 4 bases at V and 8 bases at J, leaving 5 bases unmatched. In nucleotides, the CDR3 is TGCGCCAGCAGCATGGACAGGGAATATTCACCCCTCCACTTT. This codes for CASSMDREYSPLHF.

The V call is TRBV5-1, the J call TRBJ2-5; tentative D call: TRBD2 (5 bases). The V end lost 4 bases, the J end lost 5 bases, and 12 bases lay between the germline ends. The CDR3 runs to 13 residues. The germline V gene has CDR1 SGHRS and CDR2 YFSETQ. This chain's CDR3 is CASSADGGETQYF. CDR3 in DNA: TGCGCCAGCAGCGCCGATGGCGGGGAGACCCAGTACTTC.

The J gene is TRBJ2-1, the V gene TRBV6-5; D possibly corresponds to TRBD1 (6 bases). CDR1 MNHEY and CDR2 SVGAGI come from the germline V gene. V lost 10 bases to trimming and J lost 7 bases, with 14 bases between them. The CDR3 consists of 12 residues. The CDR3 loop is CATLMGANEQFF. Here the CDR3 DNA reads TGTGCCACCCTAATGGGGGCGAATGAGCAGTTCTTC.

This chain uses TRBV15 with TRBJ2-2; D may be TRBD2 (6 bases). The germline gives CDR1 LNHNV, CDR2 YYDKDF (reference sequence). Trimming pared 3 bases from V and 4 bases from J, leaving 21 bases between. The CDR3 runs to 18 residues. The CDR3 is CATSSPGGGADVTGELFF. In DNA, the CDR3 is TGTGCCACCAGCAGTCCCGGAGGAGGGGCCGACGTCACCGGGGAGCTGTTTTTT.

This chain joins TRBV5-4 and TRBJ2-2; D uncertain. There are 13 residues in the CDR3. V shed 2 bases and J shed 4 bases, with 6 bases lying between them. The germline V gene encodes CDR1 SGHNT and CDR2 YYREEE (reference sequence). CDR3 DNA sequence: TGTGCCAGCAGCTTAGATAGCACCGGGGAGCTGTTTTTT. Protein: CASSLDSTGELFF. Full variable domain (missing parts from reference TRBV5-4 and TRBJ2-2): ETGVTQSPTHLIKTRGQQVTLRCSSQSGHNTVSWYQQALGQGPQFIFQYYREEENGRGNFPPRFSGLQFPNYSSELNVNALELDDSALYLCASSLDSTGELFFGEGSRLTVL.

The chain joins TRBV6-5 to TRBJ1-3; TRBD1 matches 7 bases. Trimming at V came to 7 bases and at J to 6 bases, leaving 9 bases not matched to a gene. Germline V gives CDR1 MNHEY, CDR2 SVGAGI. The CDR3 is 14 amino acids. This CDR3 is CASMKGQLTNTIYF. The CDR3 DNA reads TGTGCCAGCATGAAGGGACAGTTGACAAACACCATATATTTT.

The chain uses TRBV29-1 and TRBJ2-5, with D perhaps TRBD2 (6 bases). Trimming took 7 bases from V and 2 from J, leaving 17 bases between them. The CDR3 is made up of 14 amino acids. Per germline, CDR1 SQVTM and CDR2 ANQGSEA. Written as DNA, the CDR3 is TGCAGCGCCGCCCTCGGGGGTTTTCAAGAGACCCAGTACTTC. Residues: CSAALGGFQETQYF. Full variable domain (outside the CDR3, taken from reference TRBV29-1 and TRBJ2-5): SAVISQKPSRDICQRGTSLTIQCQVDSQVTMMFWYRQQPGQSLTLIATANQGSEATYESGFVIDKFPISRPNLTFSTLTVSNMSPEDSSIYLCSAALGGFQETQYFGPGTRLLVL.

The CDR3 DNA is TGTGCCAGCAGCCTGACAGGGAGTGAAGCTTTCTTT. Amino acids: CASSLTGSEAFF. V gene TRBV3-1 (or the pseudogene TRBV3-2) combines with J gene TRBJ1-1; 7 nucleotides line up with TRBD1. Germline V CDR1 and CDR2: LGHDT, YNNKEL (reference sequence). Trimming at V came to 4 bases and at J to 7 bases, leaving 3 bases not matched to a gene. The CDR3 is 12 residues long.

This clone was counted only a few times. The rearrangement links TRBV9 to TRBJ1-1; tentative D call: TRBD1 (6 bases). The germline gives CDR1 SGDLS, CDR2 YYNGEE. Trimming cost V 2 bases and J 3 bases, with 17 bases left between them. The CDR3 covers 16 residues. The CDR3 DNA follows: TGTGCCAGCAGCGTCCCCAGGGGCCCTCAGGACACTGAAGCTTTCTTT. Amino acid sequence: CASSVPRGPQDTEAFF.

The chain couples TRBV5-5 to TRBJ2-2; no firm D call. Between the trimmed V and J ends, which lost 4 bases and 4 bases, there was a span of 8 bases. Germline lookup yields CDR1 SGHKS and CDR2 YYEKEE (reference sequence). The CDR3 consists of 13 residues. The CDR3 protein is CASSLGITGELFF. The CDR3 coding sequence is TGTGCCAGCAGCCTAGGAATCACCGGGGAGCTGTTTTTT.

V gene TRBV12-5 combines with J gene TRBJ2-1; TRBD1 agrees at 9 bases. The CDR3 length is 15 residues. Per germline, CDR1 LGHNT and CDR2 FRNRAP. V shed 6 bases and J 6 bases; nucleotides not matched to a gene: 9. The CDR3 is CASGPWTGVGNEQFF. The CDR3, as DNA: TGTGCTAGTGGACCCTGGACAGGGGTGGGCAATGAGCAGTTCTTC.

This clone was seen only once. The chain uses TRBV5-4 and TRBJ2-1; D is possibly TRBD1 (6 bases). This CDR3 region has 16 residues. The germline V gene has CDR1 SGHNT and CDR2 YYREEE (reference sequence). The ends were cut back, 2 bases at V and 4 bases at J, with 16 bases in the middle. CDR3 region: CASSFTGNRYYNEQFF. The CDR3 nucleotides are TGTGCCAGCAGCTTCACAGGGAACCGATATTACAATGAGCAGTTCTTC.

The chain links TRBV19 to TRBJ2-7; D is perhaps TRBD2 (7 bases). Germline V gene data show CDR1 as LNHDA and CDR2 as SQIVND (reference sequence). Trimming took off 4 bases at V and 5 bases at J, with 9 bases between the two ends. The CDR3 length is 12 residues. In nucleotides, the CDR3 is TGTGCCAGTAGTAGGGGGGGGCACGAGCAGTACTTC. Its protein is CASSRGGHEQYF.

This clone was counted a single time. The CDR3 protein is CASSLRAGQGPPAFF. CDR3 bases: TGTGCCAGCAGCTTGCGGGCGGGACAGGGGCCCCCAGCTTTCTTT. The rearrangement uses TRBV5-8 and TRBJ1-1, with 10 bases matching TRBD1. This CDR3 region has 15 residues. Trimming took 1 base from V and 10 from J; bases not matched to a gene: 10. CDR1 and CDR2 (germline): SGHTS, YDEGEE.

V usage is TRBV11-2 and J usage is TRBJ2-7; D is undetermined. Per germline, CDR1 SGHAT and CDR2 FQNNGV. Deletions cut 1 base from V and 2 bases from J, with 9 bases between. CDR3 length equals 14 residues. CDR3 sequence: CASSLGDIAYEQYF. The CDR3 DNA reads as TGTGCCAGCAGCTTAGGAGACATTGCCTACGAGCAGTACTTC.

The rearrangement uses TRBV28 and TRBJ1-6; 8 nucleotides match TRBD1. There are 16 residues in the CDR3. V gave up 5 bases and J gave up 7 bases; unmatched junction bases: 10. Germline assignment: CDR1 MDHEN and CDR2 SYDVKM. Here the CDR3 reads CASSPRDRFLNSPLHF. The DNA of the CDR3 is TGTGCCAGCAGTCCACGGGACAGGTTCTTGAATTCACCCCTCCACTTT. Filled out from reference TRBV28 and TRBJ1-6, the complete variable domain reads DVKVTQSSRYLVKRTGEKVFLECVQDMDHENMFWYRQDPGLGLRLIYFSYDVKMKEKGDIPEGYSVSREKKERFSLILESASTNQTSMYLCASSPRDRFLNSPLHFGNGTRLTVT.

The sample holds a few counts of this clone. The chain uses TRBV12-3 or TRBV12-4 and TRBJ1-1, with a tentative D call TRBD1 (6 bases). V was cut by 3 bases and J by 3 bases, with 8 bases left in between. CDR3 size: 13 residues. The CDR3 DNA reads as TGTGCCAGCAGTTTTAAGGGGGACACTGAAGCTTTCTTT. This translates into CASSFKGDTEAFF.